Listed here are 5 T cell receptor beta chains from one sample, sequenced in a study of identical twins. From the 5' RACE reads, TCRdb called clonotypes with MiXCR, one entry per CDR3 protein. This table has approximately 530,000 distinct CDR3 sequences, 20% to 25% appearing once. These sequences were also reported in another study, on yellow fever vaccine responses in identical twins.

Sequenced: CD4+ T cells sorted from blood. These receptors were collected from a woman under 30 in good health.

V and J are TRBV12-3 or TRBV12-4 and TRBJ1-2; 10 nucleotides agree with TRBD1. After removal of 4 bases from V and 6 bases from J, the junction contained 8 bases not matched to a gene. The CDR3 contains 15 residues. The CDR3 DNA follows: TGTGCCAGCAGTTCGACAGGGGGCATTGGAGATGGCTACACCTTC. It specifies CASSSTGGIGDGYTF.

The chain uses TRBV24-1 and TRBJ1-1, with D perhaps matching TRBD1 (6 bases). V was clipped by 5 bases and J by 5 bases, with 8 bases between them. Germline V gives CDR1 KGHDR, CDR2 SFDVKD. This CDR3 is 12 amino acids long. CDR3 loop: CATSGRGTEAFF. CDR3 sequence (DNA): TGTGCCACCAGTGGTAGGGGGACTGAAGCTTTCTTT.

In its sample, this clonotype was seen a few times. V usage is TRBV21-1 and J usage is TRBJ1-3. TRBV21-1 is marked as a pseudogene. The CDR3 is 12 residues long. The CDR3 loop reads CASEDSGNTIYF. CDR3 DNA: TGTGCCAGCGAAGACTCTGGAAACACCATATATTTT.

This clonotype was observed a few times. This chain links TRBV4-1 with TRBJ2-4, with a weak D call TRBD2 (7 bases). This CDR3 spans 16 amino acids. Germline V gene lookup returns CDR1 MGHRA and CDR2 YSYEKL. V was trimmed by 4 bases and J by 7 bases, leaving 20 bases between them. The CDR3 DNA reads as TGCGCCAGCAGCCCCCCGAATTTAGGGGGGGCGAACATTCAGTACTTC. Its translation: CASSPPNLGGANIQYF.

This clonotype was counted only a few times. V usage is TRBV24-1 and J usage is TRBJ2-1, with D perhaps assigned TRBD1 or TRBD2 (6 bases each). The V end lost 9 bases, the J end lost 4 bases, and 12 bases lay between the germline ends. The CDR3 runs to 13 residues. The germline CDR1 and CDR2 sequences are KGHDR and SFDVKD. The CDR3 spells CATEQGGYNEQFF. The CDR3 bases are TGTGCCACCGAACAGGGAGGATACAATGAGCAGTTCTTC.